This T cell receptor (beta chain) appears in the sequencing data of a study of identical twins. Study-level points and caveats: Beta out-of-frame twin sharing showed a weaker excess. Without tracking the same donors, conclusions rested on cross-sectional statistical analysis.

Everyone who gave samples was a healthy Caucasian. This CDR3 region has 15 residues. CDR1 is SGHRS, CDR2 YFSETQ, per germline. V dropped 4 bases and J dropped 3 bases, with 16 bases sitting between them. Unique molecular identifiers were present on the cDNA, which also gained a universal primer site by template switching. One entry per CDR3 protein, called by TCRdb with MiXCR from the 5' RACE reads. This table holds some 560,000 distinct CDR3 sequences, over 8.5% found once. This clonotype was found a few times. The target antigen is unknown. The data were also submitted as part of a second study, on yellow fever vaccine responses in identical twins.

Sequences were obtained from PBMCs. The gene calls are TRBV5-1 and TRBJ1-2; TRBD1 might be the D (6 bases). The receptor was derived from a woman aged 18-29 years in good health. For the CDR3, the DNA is TGCGCCAGCAGCCCTTCTCTGACAGGCGACTATGGCTACACCTTC. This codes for CASSPSLTGDYGYTF. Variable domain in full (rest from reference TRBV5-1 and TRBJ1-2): KAGVTQTPRYLIKTRGQQVTLSCSPISGHRSVSWYQQTPGQGLQFLFEYFSETQRNKGNFPGRFSGRQFSNSRSEMNVSTLELGDSALYLCASSPSLTGDYGYTFGSGTRLTVV.